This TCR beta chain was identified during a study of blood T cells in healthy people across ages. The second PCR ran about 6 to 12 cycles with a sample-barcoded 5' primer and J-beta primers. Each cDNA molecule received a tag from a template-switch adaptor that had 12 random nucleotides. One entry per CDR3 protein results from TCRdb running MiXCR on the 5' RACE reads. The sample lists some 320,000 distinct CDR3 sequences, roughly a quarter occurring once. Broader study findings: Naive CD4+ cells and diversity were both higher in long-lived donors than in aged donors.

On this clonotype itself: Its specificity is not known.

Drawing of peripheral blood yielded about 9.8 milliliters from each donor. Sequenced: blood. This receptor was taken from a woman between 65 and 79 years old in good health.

CDR3 loop: CASSFGRVGEQYF. The CDR3 region has the DNA TGTGCCAGCAGCTTCGGGAGGGTAGGAGAGCAGTACTTC. The chain couples TRBV5-6 to TRBJ2-7, with 8 bases identical to TRBD2. The CDR3 length is 13 residues. CDR1 and CDR2 (germline): SGHDT, YYEEEE. Trimming at V came to 2 bases and at J to 7 bases, leaving 5 bases not matched to a gene.